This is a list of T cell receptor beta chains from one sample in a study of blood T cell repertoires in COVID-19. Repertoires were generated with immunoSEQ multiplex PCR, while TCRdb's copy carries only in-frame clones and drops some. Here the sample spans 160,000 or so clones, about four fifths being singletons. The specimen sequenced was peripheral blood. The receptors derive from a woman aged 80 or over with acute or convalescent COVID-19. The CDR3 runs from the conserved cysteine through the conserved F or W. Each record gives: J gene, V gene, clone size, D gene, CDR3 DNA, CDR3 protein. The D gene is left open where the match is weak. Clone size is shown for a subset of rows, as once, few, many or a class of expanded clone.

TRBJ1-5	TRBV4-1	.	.	TGCGCCAGCAGCCATCCTGTGGGACTGCTGATCGATCAGCCCCAGCATTTT	CASSHPVGLLIDQPQHF
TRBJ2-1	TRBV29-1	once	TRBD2	TGCAGCGTTGAAGAGGCTAGCGGGAGTGATGAGCAGTTCTTC	CSVEEASGSDEQFF
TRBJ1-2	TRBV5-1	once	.	TGCGCCAGCAGCCCGTCCCCCGGGTCCTATGGCTACACCTTC	CASSPSPGSYGYTF
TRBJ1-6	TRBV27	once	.	TGTGCCAGCAGTTTCGGGGTTAGCGTCGGGTCACCCCTCCACTTT	CASSFGVSVGSPLHF
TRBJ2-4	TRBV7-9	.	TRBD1	TGTGCCAGCAGTCAGGACAGGGTCCAAAACATTCAGTACTTC	CASSQDRVQNIQYF
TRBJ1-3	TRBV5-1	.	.	TGCGCCAGCAGCTTGGATGGGAGTCCTGGAAACACCATATATTTT	CASSLDGSPGNTIYF
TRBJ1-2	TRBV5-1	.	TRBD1	TGCGCCAGCAGCGAACGACAGGGCGACTATGGCTACACCTTC	CASSERQGDYGYTF
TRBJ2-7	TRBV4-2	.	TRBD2	TGTGCCAGCAGCCAAGTTCTAGCGGAAACCTACGAGCAGTACTTC	CASSQVLAETYEQYF
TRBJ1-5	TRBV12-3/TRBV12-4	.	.	TGTGCCAGCAGAGCAAGCAATCAGCCCCAGCATTTT	CASRASNQPQHF
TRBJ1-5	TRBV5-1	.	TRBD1	TGCGCCAGCAGCTTGGGACAGGGGGCGTATCAGCCCCAGCATTTT	CASSLGQGAYQPQHF
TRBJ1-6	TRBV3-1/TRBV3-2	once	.	TGTGCCAGCAGCCCCCAGGGGAAGGATTCACCCCTCCACTTT	CASSPQGKDSPLHF
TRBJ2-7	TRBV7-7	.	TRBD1	TGTGCTAGCAGCTTAGGGCAGGGGGCCGTGCAGTACTTC	CASSLGQGAVQYF
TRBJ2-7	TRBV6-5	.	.	TGTGCCAGCAGTTACTCGATGGGAGGACACTACGAGCAGTACTTC	CASSYSMGGHYEQYF
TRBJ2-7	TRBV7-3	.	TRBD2	TGTGCCAGCAGCTTAGGACTAGCGAGAGCCTACGAGCAGTACTTC	CASSLGLARAYEQYF
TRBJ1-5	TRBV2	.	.	TGTGCCAGCACCAGGGATATAAGCAATCAGCCCCAGCATTTT	CASTRDISNQPQHF
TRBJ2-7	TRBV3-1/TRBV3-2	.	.	TGTGCCAGCAGACAGGGCGGGGGAGCCTACGAGCAGTACTTC	CASRQGGGAYEQYF
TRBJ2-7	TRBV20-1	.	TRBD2	TGCAGTGCTAGTCCAAGGGAGGGGTACGAGCAGTACTTC	CSASPREGYEQYF
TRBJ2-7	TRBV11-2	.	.	TGTGCCAGCAGCTTACTACGCTACGAGCAGTACTTC	CASSLLRYEQYF
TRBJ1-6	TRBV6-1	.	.	TGTGCCAGCAGTGAATGGGGCGGCCGATCACCCCTCCACTTT	CASSEWGGRSPLHF
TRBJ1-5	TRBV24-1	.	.	TGTGCCACCGATGAGGGTCTAGGTCAGCCCCAGCATTTT	CATDEGLGQPQHF
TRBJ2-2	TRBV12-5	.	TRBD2	TGTGCTAGTGCCCCCTGTCAGGCTAGCGGGGGGACCGGGGAGCTGTTTTTT	CASAPCQASGGTGELFF
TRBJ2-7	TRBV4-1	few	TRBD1	TGCGCCAGCAGGGCGACAGGGGCCTACGAGCAGTACTTC	CASRATGAYEQYF
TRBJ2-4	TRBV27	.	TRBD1	TGTGCCAGCAGGACACAGGGGGCAGACATTCAGTACTTC	CASRTQGADIQYF
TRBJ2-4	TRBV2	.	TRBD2	TGTGCCAGCGGGACGGGAGGGTCGGCAAACATTCAGTACTTC	CASGTGGSANIQYF
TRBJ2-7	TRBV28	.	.	TGTGCCAGCACCCTAGGACTTACCGCCTACGAGCAGTACTTC	CASTLGLTAYEQYF
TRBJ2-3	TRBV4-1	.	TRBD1	TGCGCCAGCAGCCAGTCGGGACAGCGCACAGATACGCAGTATTTT	CASSQSGQRTDTQYF
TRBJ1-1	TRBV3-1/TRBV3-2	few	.	TGTGCCAGCAGTTACGGACAGAACACTGAAGCTTTCTTT	CASSYGQNTEAFF
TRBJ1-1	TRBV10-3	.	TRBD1	TGTGCCATCAGAGATTCCGGGACAGGGGTGGGGCACACTGAAGCTTTCTTT	CAIRDSGTGVGHTEAFF
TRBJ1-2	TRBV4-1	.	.	TGCGCCAGCAGCCAAGGTGGAGGATTCTATGGCTACACCTTC	CASSQGGGFYGYTF
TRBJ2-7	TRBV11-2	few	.	TGTGCCAGCAGCTCGATCCGGGACTGGAGTTTCTACGAGCAGTACTTC	CASSSIRDWSFYEQYF
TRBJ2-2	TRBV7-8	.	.	TGTGCCAGCAGCTTAGTCGGGTTTGGCGGGGAGCTGTTTTTT	CASSLVGFGGELFF
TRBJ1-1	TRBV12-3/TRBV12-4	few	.	TGTGCCAGCAGTTTCCGCCCAGGCGCTGAAGCTTTCTTT	CASSFRPGAEAFF
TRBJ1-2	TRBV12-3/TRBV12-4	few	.	TGTGCCAGCAGTTCAGGGGTCTTCGGCTACACCTTC	CASSSGVFGYTF
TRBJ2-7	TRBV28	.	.	TGTGCCAGCAGTCAAACAGGGCTCGAGCAGTACTTC	CASSQTGLEQYF
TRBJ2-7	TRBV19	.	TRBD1	TGTGCCAGTAGTGACTTCGACAGGGCGGTCCACGAGCAGTACTTC	CASSDFDRAVHEQYF
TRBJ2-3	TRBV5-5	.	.	TGTGCCAGCAGCTTGGCCAACCCCTCGGGGACAGATACGCAGTATTTT	CASSLANPSGTDTQYF
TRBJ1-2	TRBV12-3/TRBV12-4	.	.	TGTGCCAGCTCCTCGGACTTTAACTATGGCTACACCTTC	CASSSDFNYGYTF
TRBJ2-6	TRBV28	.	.	TGTGCCAGCACCCGGACAAGTGGGGCCAACGTCCTGACTTTC	CASTRTSGANVLTF
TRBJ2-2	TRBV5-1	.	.	TGCGCCAGCAGCTGGGCCCCAGGGGCGGACCCCACCGGGGAGCTGTTTTTT	CASSWAPGADPTGELFF
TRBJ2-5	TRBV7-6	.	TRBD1	TGTGCCAGCAGCCGGGGACAGGGGGGATTAGAGACCCAGTACTTC	CASSRGQGGLETQYF
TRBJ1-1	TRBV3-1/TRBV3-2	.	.	TGTGCCAGCAGCCAAGTAGGAAGGGGTGAAGCTTTCTTT	CASSQVGRGEAFF
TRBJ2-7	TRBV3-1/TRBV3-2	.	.	TGTGCCAGCAGCCAAGGGAGTGGTGCCAGGGTCGAGCAGTACTTC	CASSQGSGARVEQYF
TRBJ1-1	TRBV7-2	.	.	TGTGCCAGCAGCTTAGATCGGGGGACCATGAACACTGAAGCTTTCTTT	CASSLDRGTMNTEAFF
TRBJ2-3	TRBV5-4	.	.	TGTGCCAGCAGCGAGGGACAACTCACAGATACGCAGTATTTT	CASSEGQLTDTQYF
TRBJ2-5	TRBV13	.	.	TGTGCCAGCAGCTCCCTGGAGACCCAGTACTTC	CASSSLETQYF
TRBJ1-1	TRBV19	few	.	TGTGCCAGTAGTTGGCAGATGAACACTGAAGCTTTCTTT	CASSWQMNTEAFF
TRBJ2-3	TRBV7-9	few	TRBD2	TGTGCCAGCAGCCAAGTAACTAGCGGGAGGAGGGATACGCAGTATTTT	CASSQVTSGRRDTQYF
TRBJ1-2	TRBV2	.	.	TGTGCCAGCAGTGCCGCCACTTCTAACTATGGCTACACCTTC	CASSAATSNYGYTF
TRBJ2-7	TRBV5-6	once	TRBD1	TGTGCCAGCAGCTTAGGGGGCGGCGAGCAGTACTTC	CASSLGGGEQYF
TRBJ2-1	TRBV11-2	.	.	TGTGCCAGCAGCATCCGGGACACCAACTACAATGAGCAGTTCTTC	CASSIRDTNYNEQFF
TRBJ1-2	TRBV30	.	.	TGTGCCTGGAGGGACAAGCCAACCGGGGGCTACACCTTC	CAWRDKPTGGYTF
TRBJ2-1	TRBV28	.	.	TGTGCCAGCAGCACTACGGACAGTCCCCAGCAGTTCTTC	CASSTTDSPQQFF
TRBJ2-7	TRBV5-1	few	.	TGCGCCAGCAGCTTGGATGGAGGGAGAAGGGCCTACGAGCAGTACTTC	CASSLDGGRRAYEQYF
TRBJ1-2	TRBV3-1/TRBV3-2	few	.	TGTGCCAGCAGCCAAATAGGGAGGTCCGGCTACACCTTC	CASSQIGRSGYTF
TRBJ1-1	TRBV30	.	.	TGTGCCTGGAGCCGAGGGAGGAGCACTGAAGCTTTCTTT	CAWSRGRSTEAFF